The 4 T cell receptor beta chains below come from one sample, sequenced in a study of cytomegalovirus exposure and HLA in healthy donors. The PCR used 60 Vbeta and 13 Jbeta primers. Produced via immunoSEQ multiplex PCR; TCRdb's table is partial and in-frame only. The data hold more than 80,000 clones, with about 76% observed a single time. The sample taken for sequencing was PBMCs. The receptors come from a human donor in good health.

The rearrangement joins TRBV6-1 to TRBJ2-1; D is possibly TRBD2 (6 bases). Between the trimmed V and J ends, which lost 5 bases and 10 bases, there was a span of 12 bases. The CDR3 loop spans 12 amino acids. Germline loops: CDR1 MNHNS, CDR2 SASEGT. For the CDR3, the DNA is TGTGCCAGCAGTTCGGGCGGGATAGAGCAGTTCTTC. It encodes CASSSGGIEQFF.

V usage is TRBV5-8 and J usage is TRBJ1-1, with TRBD1 matching 7 bases. The V gene's germline CDR1 is SGHTS and CDR2 YDEGEE. The CDR3 has 12 amino acids. With 10 bases clipped from V and 4 bases from J, the junction kept 7 bases outside the gene matches. This chain's CDR3 is CASRGASTEAFF. CDR3 coding DNA: TGTGCCTCCAGGGGGGCCAGCACTGAAGCTTTCTTT.

The chain links TRBV19 to TRBJ2-7; 7 bases are a match to TRBD1. Germline loops: CDR1 LNHDA, CDR2 SQIVND (reference sequence). This CDR3 is 15 amino acids long. Trimming cost V 1 base and J 2 bases; bases outside gene matches: 5. This chain's CDR3 is CASSIGGQEAYEQYF. The CDR3 region has the DNA TGTGCCAGTAGTATAGGTGGACAGGAAGCCTACGAGCAGTACTTC.

V and J are TRBV6-1 and TRBJ2-5; no firm D call. V shed 8 bases and J shed 4 bases, with 11 bases lying between them. CDR3 length: 12 amino acids. Germline CDR1 and CDR2: MNHNS and SASEGT. CDR3 loop: CASLSGTETQYF. The CDR3 DNA reads as TGTGCCAGCCTTTCAGGAACAGAGACCCAGTACTTC.